Presented here are 28 T cell receptor beta chains from one specimen sequenced in a study of T cells after posttransplantation cyclophosphamide. TCRdb keeps only in-frame clones here, not all; method: immunoSEQ multiplex PCR. Singletons are absent from the sample, which has about 30,000 clones. The specimen was PBMCs. All receptors come from a woman aged 55-69 years in good health, CMV-negative, and a related stem cell transplant donor.

This clone was seen at least ten times. V gene TRBV28 combines with J gene TRBJ2-7; 8 bases align to TRBD1. CDR3 length: 13 amino acids. V lost 6 bases to trimming and J lost 3 bases; unmatched junction nucleotides: 4. Germline loops: CDR1 MDHEN, CDR2 SYDVKM. As DNA, the CDR3 is TGTGCCAGCAGGCCTGGGACAGGCTACGAGCAGTACTTC. This translates into CASRPGTGYEQYF.

There are a few counts of this clone. The chain joins TRBV7-9 to TRBJ2-2, with 7 bases identical to TRBD2. The J segment lost 2 bases and the V segment lost 5 bases, leaving 8 bases of the junction unmatched. The CDR3 loop spans 16 amino acids. Per the germline V gene, CDR1 is SEHNR and CDR2 is FQNEAQ (reference sequence). Here the CDR3 DNA reads TGTGCCAGCAGCGGAGGACTAGTAGGCAACACCGGGGAGCTGTTTTTT. Protein: CASSGGLVGNTGELFF. The complete variable domain, with remaining parts taken from reference TRBV7-9 and TRBJ2-2, reads DTGVSQNPRHKITKRGQNVTFRCDPISEHNRLYWYRQTLGQGPEFLTYFQNEAQLEKSRLLSDRFSAERPKGSFSTLEIQRTEQGDSAMYLCASSGGLVGNTGELFFGEGSRLTVL.

The sample holds many counts of this clone. The chain is built from TRBV6-6 and TRBJ1-6, with 8 bases matching TRBD1. This CDR3 has 13 residues. Germline V gene lookup returns CDR1 MNHNY and CDR2 SVGAGI (reference sequence). V gave up 5 bases and J gave up 9 bases; unmatched junction bases: 3. This CDR3 is CASSTGGVSPLHF. As DNA, the CDR3 is TGTGCCAGCAGTACAGGGGGGGTTTCACCCCTCCACTTT.

This clone was seen at least ten times. J is TRBJ2-7 and V is TRBV18; 8 positions match TRBD1. The length of the CDR3 is 14 residues. Germline values: CDR1 KGHSH, CDR2 LQKENI. V shed 4 bases, J shed 3 bases, and the junction held 5 bases outside the gene matches. The CDR3 DNA reads TGTGCCAGCTCACTCGGAGGACAGGGCTACGAGCAGTACTTC. Protein sequence: CASSLGGQGYEQYF.

The chain combines TRBV28 with TRBJ2-7, with D possibly matching TRBD1 (5 bases). The V end was cut by 4 bases, the J end by 3 bases, with 25 bases between. The germline CDR1 and CDR2 sequences are MDHEN and SYDVKM. The CDR3 contains 18 residues. CDR3 in amino acids: CASSSLGAAALKVYEQYF. The CDR3 DNA is TGTGCCAGCAGTTCCCTTGGGGCGGCAGCCCTTAAAGTCTACGAGCAGTACTTC.

This clone has a count of ten or more. The rearrangement uses TRBV7-2 and TRBJ1-5; TRBD1 agrees at 9 bases. The ends lost 4 bases at V and 2 bases at J; junction bases unmatched: 6. The V gene's germline CDR1 is SGHTA and CDR2 FQGNSA. There are 16 residues in the CDR3. The CDR3 nucleotides are TGTGCCAGCAGCTCACAGGGGGCGCAAGGCAATCAGCCCCAGCATTTT. Protein: CASSSQGAQGNQPQHF.

This clone was detected many times. The rearrangement joins TRBV15 to TRBJ2-1; D is perhaps TRBD2 (5 bases). The CDR3 has 14 amino acids. Trimming cost V 8 bases and J 6 bases, with 17 bases left between them. From germline, CDR1 is LNHNV and CDR2 YYDKDF (reference sequence). Written as DNA, the CDR3 is TGTGCCACCGGCCAATTACTAGTATCCAATGAGCAGTTCTTC. Its protein product is CATGQLLVSNEQFF. The full variable domain, its missing parts supplied by reference TRBV15 and TRBJ2-1, is DAMVIQNPRYQVTQFGKPVTLSCSQTLNHNVMYWYQQKSSQAPKLLFHYYDKDFNNEADTPDNFQSRRPNTSFCFLDIRSPGLGDTAMYLCATGQLLVSNEQFFGPGTRLTVL.

The chain employs TRBV28 and TRBJ1-5, with 10 bases aligning to TRBD1. Germline assignment: CDR1 MDHEN and CDR2 SYDVKM. Trimming cost V 6 bases and J 5 bases; bases outside gene matches: 7. The CDR3 has 15 residues. DNA of the CDR3: TGTGCCAGCAGGCCGGGACAGGGGAATTATCAGCCCCAGCATTTT. It is translated as CASRPGQGNYQPQHF.

This clone was seen at least ten times. V and J are TRBV2 and TRBJ1-1, with a tentative D call TRBD1 (6 bases). The V gene lost 0 bases and the J gene lost 8 bases, with 13 bases spanning the gap. Per germline, CDR1 SNHLY and CDR2 FYNNEI. The CDR3 runs 14 residues. The CDR3 sequence is CASSEAVLRGEAFF. The CDR3, as DNA: TGTGCCAGCAGTGAAGCCGTATTGAGGGGGGAAGCTTTCTTT.

This clone occurred a few times. V usage is TRBV30 and J usage is TRBJ1-2; a possible D gene is TRBD1 (5 bases). Trimming took 4 bases from V and 2 from J, leaving 11 bases between them. Germline CDR1 and CDR2: GTSNPN and SVGIG (reference sequence). The CDR3 runs 13 residues. CDR3 region: CAWKWGPNYGYTF. CDR3 nucleotides: TGTGCCTGGAAATGGGGCCCCAACTATGGCTACACCTTC.

There are many counts of this clone. The chain employs TRBV30 and TRBJ1-1, with 8 bases identical to TRBD1. Trimming at V came to 3 bases and at J to 3 bases, leaving 6 bases not matched to a gene. Per the germline V gene, CDR1 is GTSNPN and CDR2 is SVGIG (reference sequence). The CDR3 sequence is 14 residues long. The CDR3 DNA reads as TGTGCCTGGAGACAGGGGGGGTTTGACACTGAAGCTTTCTTT. It codes for CAWRQGGFDTEAFF.

This clone was seen more than once but under ten times. V gene TRBV9 combines with J gene TRBJ1-2, with 7 bases identical to TRBD1. From germline, CDR1 is SGDLS and CDR2 YYNGEE. V was pared by 4 bases and J by 4 bases, with 13 bases of the junction left unmatched. The CDR3 length is 16 residues. In DNA, the CDR3 is TGTGCCAGCAGCCTAAATACAGGGGATCGGGGCTATGGCTACACCTTC. This sequence encodes CASSLNTGDRGYGYTF.

This clone was picked up many times. This rearrangement joins TRBV23-1 to TRBJ2-3; D is possibly TRBD1 (6 bases). TRBV23-1 is an ORF, with its function uncertain. V was trimmed by 7 bases and J by 5 bases, leaving 13 bases between them. The CDR3 contains 13 residues. Here the CDR3 reads CASTLQGQDTQYF. CDR3 coding DNA: TGCGCCAGCACCTTACAGGGTCAAGATACGCAGTATTTT.

Only a few counts were recorded for this clone. DNA of the CDR3: TGTGCCAGCAGCGTTAGCGGGGGACTCACAGATACGCAGTATTTT. Its protein is CASSVSGGLTDTQYF. The chain links TRBV9 to TRBJ2-3; 9 bases line up with TRBD2. The CDR3 spans 15 residues. Unmatched junction bases numbered 3, after V lost 2 bases and J lost 2 bases. The V gene's germline CDR1 is SGDLS and CDR2 YYNGEE.

The table lists this clone with many counts. Other nucleotide sequences in the sample specify the same CDR3. The chain combines TRBV19 with TRBJ1-1, with D perhaps matching TRBD1 (6 bases). CDR3 size: 14 residues. CDR1 LNHDA and CDR2 SQIVND come from the germline V gene (reference sequence). Deletions cut 4 bases from V and 1 base from J, with 10 bases between. CDR3 nucleotide sequence: TGTGCCAGTAGTAGGGGGCGATCGAACACTGAAGCTTTCTTT. Its protein product is CASSRGRSNTEAFF.

In its sample, this clone was seen many times. The chain uses TRBV28 and TRBJ2-2; D is perhaps TRBD1 (6 bases). Trimming stripped 7 bases from V and 5 bases from J, with 20 bases between. The CDR3 spans 16 residues. Germline V CDR1 and CDR2: MDHEN, SYDVKM. The CDR3 loop is CASISGTLWGTGELFF. CDR3 sequence (DNA): TGTGCCAGCATTTCCGGGACACTGTGGGGTACCGGGGAGCTGTTTTTT.

This chain links TRBV27 with TRBJ1-2; 7 nucleotides line up with TRBD1. The trim removed 3 bases at V and 6 bases at J, leaving 7 bases unmatched. CDR1 and CDR2 from the germline V gene are MNHEY and SMNVEV (reference sequence). This CDR3 has 14 residues. The CDR3 DNA reads as TGTGCCAGCAGTTTGAACAGGGGAGAGGATGGCTACACCTTC. Its translation: CASSLNRGEDGYTF.

This clone was found many times. V usage is TRBV5-1 and J usage is TRBJ2-1; no clear D gene. Looked up from germline, CDR1 is SGHRS and CDR2 is YFSETQ. Deletions cut 1 base from V and 7 bases from J, with 18 bases between. The CDR3 covers 16 residues. DNA of the CDR3: TGCGCCAGCAGCTTGTTGATAGGCGGAGAAAGGAATGAGCAGTTCTTC. Translated, it gives CASSLLIGGERNEQFF.

This clone was counted at least ten times. The chain couples TRBV10-2 to TRBJ2-2, with 11 nucleotides matching TRBD2. The CDR3 has 15 residues. V gave up 7 bases and J gave up 5 bases; unmatched junction bases: 6. In germline, CDR1 is WSHSY, CDR2 SAAADI. The CDR3 sequence: CASTLAGGWTGELFF. Here the CDR3 DNA reads TGCGCCAGCACCCTAGCGGGGGGATGGACCGGGGAGCTGTTTTTT.

This clone was seen ten or more times. The chain's CDR3 is CASSEFGTQQETQYF. In nucleotides, the CDR3 is TGTGCCAGCAGTGAATTCGGGACTCAACAAGAGACCCAGTACTTC. V and J are TRBV25-1 and TRBJ2-5, with D possibly matching TRBD2 (6 bases). CDR3 length: 15 residues. V was cut by 1 base and J by 2 bases, with 11 bases left in between. Germline V gene lookup returns CDR1 MGHDK and CDR2 SYGVNS.

This clone was seen at least ten times. The chain couples TRBV19 to TRBJ1-1, with TRBD1 as a possible D gene (5 bases). Trimming pared 6 bases from V and 3 bases from J, leaving 14 bases between. The germline V gene has CDR1 LNHDA and CDR2 SQIVND (reference sequence). The CDR3 is made up of 14 amino acids. In nucleotides, the CDR3 is TGTGCCAGTAGCCCAGGGAATAGGGACACTGAAGCTTTCTTT. It codes for CASSPGNRDTEAFF.

This clone turned up a few times. The chain carries TRBV5-1 and TRBJ1-6; no definite D call. This CDR3 has 14 residues. V was cut by 3 bases and J by 9 bases, with 13 bases left in between. Germline V gene lookup returns CDR1 SGHRS and CDR2 YFSETQ. In DNA, the CDR3 is TGCGCCAGCAGCTCCGGCGGGATTGGTTCACCCCTCCACTTT. Its translation is CASSSGGIGSPLHF.

Ten or more counts support this clone. The gene calls are TRBV14 and TRBJ2-7, with TRBD1 matching 9 bases. Trimming took 2 bases from V and 4 from J; bases not matched to a gene: 12. Looked up from germline, CDR1 is SGHDN and CDR2 is FVKESK. The CDR3 runs 17 residues. CDR3 loop: CASSQLTGQGKLYEQYF. The CDR3 DNA sequence: TGTGCCAGCAGCCAACTTACCGGACAGGGGAAGTTATACGAGCAGTACTTC.

The rearrangement uses TRBV5-1 and TRBJ1-1, with 9 bases lining up with TRBD1. Germline V lookup: CDR1 SGHRS, CDR2 YFSETQ. V lost 10 bases and J lost 5; bases outside the gene matches: 9. The CDR3 totals 13 residues. The CDR3 loop reads CASMGQGRTEAFF. The CDR3 DNA reads TGCGCCTCTATGGGACAGGGTAGGACTGAAGCTTTCTTT.

The chain employs TRBV7-2 and TRBJ2-7; 7 nucleotides agree with TRBD2. The CDR3 is 16 amino acids. V was pared by 3 bases and J by 0 bases, with 8 bases of the junction left unmatched. Germline-derived CDR1 and CDR2 are SGHTA and FQGNSA. The CDR3 DNA reads TGTGCCAGCAGCTTCCCCCGGGACTACCCCTCCTACGAGCAGTACTTC. It translates to CASSFPRDYPSYEQYF.

V is TRBV9 and J is TRBJ1-1; D is unresolved. Trimming pared 3 bases from V and 3 bases from J, leaving 18 bases between. This CDR3 has 16 amino acids. CDR1 and CDR2 from the germline V gene are SGDLS and YYNGEE. CDR3 nucleotide sequence: TGTGCCAGCAGCGCCTACCCGCAAGCGTGGGACACTGAAGCTTTCTTT. Amino acids: CASSAYPQAWDTEAFF. Drawing the rest from reference TRBV9 and TRBJ1-1, the complete variable domain is DSGVTQTPKHLITATGQRVTLRCSPRSGDLSVYWYQQSLDQGLQFLIQYYNGEERAKGNILERFSAQQFPDLHSELNLSSLELGDSALYFCASSAYPQAWDTEAFFGQGTRLTVV.

This clone was counted a few times. The gene calls are TRBV7-3 and TRBJ2-3; 11 bases line up with TRBD2. This CDR3 spans 16 amino acids. The trim removed 5 bases at V and 5 bases at J, leaving 9 bases unmatched. Per germline, CDR1 SGHTA and CDR2 FQGTGA. The CDR3 protein is CASSHFLAGGGDTQYF. CDR3 DNA sequence: TGTGCCAGCAGCCACTTTCTAGCGGGAGGAGGAGATACGCAGTATTTT.

At least ten counts were recorded for this clone. The chain uses TRBV27 and TRBJ1-1; D possibly corresponds to TRBD1 (5 bases). The germline gives CDR1 MNHEY, CDR2 SMNVEV (reference sequence). This CDR3 has 15 amino acids. V gave up 7 bases and J gave up 3 bases, with 18 bases separating them. The DNA of the CDR3 is TGTGCCAGCAATCCCCAGGGAAAAGGAGACACTGAAGCTTTCTTT. This translates into CASNPQGKGDTEAFF.